This TCR beta chain was identified in a study of neurological immune-mediated disorders. Comment on this clonotype: Its specificity is unknown.

By 5'RACE with 10-nucleotide random UMIs, the cDNA was made. TCRdb fed the 5' RACE reads into MiXCR, producing one record per CDR3 protein. The sample includes about 80,000 distinct CDR3 sequences, over 4.5% of them seen just once. The time point is: longitudinal time-point 2. The unsorted libraries were made from 2 million PBMCs kept at -80 C. Study-wide findings and caveats: It was the repertoires of 18 of 34 multiple sclerosis patients that phylogenetic grouping placed in one related-CDR3 cluster, which is a possible signature. Across subjects, expanded clones had no CDR3 amino acid sequences in common, pointing to private repertoires in all groups.

The clonotype comes from a woman aged 60-75 years with multiple sclerosis. Input material: PBMCs.

This CDR3 reads CASSQPGLVPSDTQYF. The CDR3 region has the DNA TGTGCCAGCAGCCAACCGGGACTAGTCCCGTCAGATACGCAGTATTTT. The chain has TRBV14 and TRBJ2-3; 8 positions agree with TRBD2. Germline V gene lookup returns CDR1 SGHDN and CDR2 FVKESK. The CDR3 extends over 16 amino acids. The V and J ends lost 2 bases and 4 bases, in that order; junction bases with no gene match: 8.